This record looks at one T cell receptor beta chain sequence and its context. The antigen it binds to is not known. Receptor amplification or capture employed the immunoSEQ multiplex PCR assay. TCRdb limited this immuneACCESS table to in-frame rearrangements with V and J called. A share of clones is missing; checked studies link under half to unresolved V genes, and the rest is unexplained. The table kept for this sample lists fewer than 250,000 clones. The ten largest make up 2% to 2.5% of the sample. These data belong to a study of control samples from healthy donors and cancer patients (TCRdb year 2020). The CDR3, from cysteine to phenylalanine, totals 13 residues. Only CDR3 DNA is held: 39 bases, read in frame from base 1. CDR1 and CDR2, per the germline V gene, are KGHDR and SFDVKD. The germline V end is reduced by 3 bases and the J end by 8 bases; junction bases left unmatched: 3.

The material sequenced was blood. The TCR originated in a woman in her twenties or thirties in good health. Recombination connected TRBV24-1 to TRBJ2-1; the central 7 bases match TRBD2. The DNA sequence reads TGTGCCACCAGTGATCCTAGCGGCCATGAGCAGTTCTTC. This codes for CATSDPSGHEQFF.